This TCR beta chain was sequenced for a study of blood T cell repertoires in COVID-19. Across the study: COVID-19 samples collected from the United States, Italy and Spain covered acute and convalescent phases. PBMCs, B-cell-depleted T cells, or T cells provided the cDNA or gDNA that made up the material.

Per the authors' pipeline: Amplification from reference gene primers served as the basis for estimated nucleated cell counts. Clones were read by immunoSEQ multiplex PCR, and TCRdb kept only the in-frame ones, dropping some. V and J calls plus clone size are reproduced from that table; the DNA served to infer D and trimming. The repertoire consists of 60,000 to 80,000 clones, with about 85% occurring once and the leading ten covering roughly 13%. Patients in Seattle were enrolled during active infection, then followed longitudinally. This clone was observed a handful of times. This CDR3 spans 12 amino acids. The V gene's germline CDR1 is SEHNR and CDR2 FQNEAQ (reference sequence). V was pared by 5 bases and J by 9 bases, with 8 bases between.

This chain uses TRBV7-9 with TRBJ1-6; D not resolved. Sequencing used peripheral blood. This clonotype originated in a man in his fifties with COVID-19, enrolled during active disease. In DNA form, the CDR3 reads TGTGCCAGCAGCCAGACTGGTTCACCCCTCCACTTT. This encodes CASSQTGSPLHF. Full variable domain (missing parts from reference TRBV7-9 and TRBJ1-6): DTGVSQNPRHKITKRGQNVTFRCDPISEHNRLYWYRQTLGQGPEFLTYFQNEAQLEKSRLLSDRFSAERPKGSFSTLEIQRTEQGDSAMYLCASSQTGSPLHFGNGTRLTVT.